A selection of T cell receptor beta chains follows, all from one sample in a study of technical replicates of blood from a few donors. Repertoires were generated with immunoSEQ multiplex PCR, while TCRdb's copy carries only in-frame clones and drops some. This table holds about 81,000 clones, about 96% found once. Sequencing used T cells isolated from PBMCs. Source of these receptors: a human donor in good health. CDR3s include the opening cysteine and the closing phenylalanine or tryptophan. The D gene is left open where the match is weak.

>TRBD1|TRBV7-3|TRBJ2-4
CASSLKGGGKNIQYF
TGTGCCAGCAGCTTAAAAGGGGGCGGGAAAAACATTCAGTACTTC
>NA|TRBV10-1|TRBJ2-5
CASSELQGSETQYF
TGCGCCAGCAGTGAATTGCAGGGATCGGAGACCCAGTACTTC
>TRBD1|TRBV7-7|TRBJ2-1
CASSLKGQGVAEQFF
TGTGCTAGCAGCTTAAAGGGACAGGGGGTCGCGGAGCAGTTCTTC
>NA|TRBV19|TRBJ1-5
CASSIMTGFSNQPQHF
TGTGCCAGTAGTATAATGACAGGTTTTAGCAATCAGCCCCAGCATTTT
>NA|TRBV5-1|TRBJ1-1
CASSLRGGGTTEAFF
TGCGCCAGCAGCTTGAGGGGCGGGGGGACCACTGAAGCTTTCTTT
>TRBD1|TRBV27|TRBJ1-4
CASSPQGNTEKLFF
TGTGCCAGCAGCCCACAGGGGAATACTGAAAAACTGTTTTTT
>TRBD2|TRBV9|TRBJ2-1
CASSASGQVYNEQFF
TGTGCCAGCAGCGCTAGCGGGCAGGTATACAATGAGCAGTTCTTC
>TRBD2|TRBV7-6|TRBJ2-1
CASSPTTGLAGVLAYNEQFF
TGTGCCAGCAGCCCAACTACGGGACTAGCGGGAGTGTTGGCCTACAATGAGCAGTTCTTC
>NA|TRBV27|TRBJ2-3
CASSLPPGATDTQYF
TGTGCCAGCAGTTTGCCTCCGGGAGCCACAGATACGCAGTATTTT
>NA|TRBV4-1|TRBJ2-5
CASSQGYGKAQETQYF
TGCGCCAGCAGCCAAGGATACGGGAAGGCCCAAGAGACCCAGTACTTC
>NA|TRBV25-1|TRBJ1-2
CASSEFGRDYGYTF
TGTGCCAGCAGTGAATTTGGCAGGGATTATGGCTACACCTTC
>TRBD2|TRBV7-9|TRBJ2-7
CASSLAIAGGKYEQYF
TGTGCCAGCAGCTTAGCGATAGCGGGGGGGAAGTACGAGCAGTACTTC